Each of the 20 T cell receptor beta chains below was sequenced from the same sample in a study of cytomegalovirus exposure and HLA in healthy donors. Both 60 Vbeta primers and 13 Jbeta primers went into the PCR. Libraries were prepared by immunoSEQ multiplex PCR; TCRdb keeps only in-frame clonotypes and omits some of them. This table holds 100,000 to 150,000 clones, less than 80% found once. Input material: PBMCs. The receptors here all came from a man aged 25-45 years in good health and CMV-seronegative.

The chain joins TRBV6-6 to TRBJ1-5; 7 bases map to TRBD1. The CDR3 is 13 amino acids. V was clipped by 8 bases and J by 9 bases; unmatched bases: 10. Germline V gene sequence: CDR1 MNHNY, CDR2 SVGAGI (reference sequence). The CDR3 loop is CASGKQGMGPQHF. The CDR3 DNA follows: TGTGCCAGCGGAAAACAGGGGATGGGGCCCCAGCATTTT.

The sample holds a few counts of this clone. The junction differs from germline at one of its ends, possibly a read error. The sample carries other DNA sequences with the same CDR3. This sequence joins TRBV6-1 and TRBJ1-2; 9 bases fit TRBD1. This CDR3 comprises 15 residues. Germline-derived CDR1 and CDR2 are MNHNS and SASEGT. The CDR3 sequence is CASRTGQGPGYGYTF. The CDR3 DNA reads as TGCGCCAGCAGAACAGGACAGGGGCCAGGGTATGGCTACACCTTC.

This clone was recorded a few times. The CDR3: CASSLGGRAKNIQYF. For the CDR3, the DNA is TGTGCCAGCAGTTTGGGGGGGCGAGCCAAAAACATTCAGTACTTC. This chain joins TRBV2 and TRBJ2-4, with D perhaps TRBD2 (7 bases). In germline, CDR1 is SNHLY, CDR2 FYNNEI. The CDR3 consists of 15 residues. With 5 bases removed from V and 0 bases from J, the gap between germline ends came to 11 bases.

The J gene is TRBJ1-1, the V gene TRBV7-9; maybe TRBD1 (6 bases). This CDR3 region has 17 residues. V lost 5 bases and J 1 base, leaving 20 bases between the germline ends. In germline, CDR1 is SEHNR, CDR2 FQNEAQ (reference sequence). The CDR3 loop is CASSPGTGLQGNTEAFF. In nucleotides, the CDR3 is TGTGCCAGCAGCCCCGGCACAGGGCTGCAGGGGAACACTGAAGCTTTCTTT. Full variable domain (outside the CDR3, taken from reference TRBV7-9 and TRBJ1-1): DTGVSQNPRHKITKRGQNVTFRCDPISEHNRLYWYRQTLGQGPEFLTYFQNEAQLEKSRLLSDRFSAERPKGSFSTLEIQRTEQGDSAMYLCASSPGTGLQGNTEAFFGQGTRLTVV.

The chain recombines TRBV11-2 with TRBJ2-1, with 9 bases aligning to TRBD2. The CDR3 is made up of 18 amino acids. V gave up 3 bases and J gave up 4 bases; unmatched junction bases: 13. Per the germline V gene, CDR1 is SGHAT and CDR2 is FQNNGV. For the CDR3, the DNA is TGTGCCAGCAGCTTTGGAACCCTAATAGCGGGGGCTTACAATGAGCAGTTCTTC. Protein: CASSFGTLIAGAYNEQFF.

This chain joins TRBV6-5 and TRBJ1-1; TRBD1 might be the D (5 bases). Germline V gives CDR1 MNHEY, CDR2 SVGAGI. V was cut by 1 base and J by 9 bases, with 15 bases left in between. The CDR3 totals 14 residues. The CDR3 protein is CASSYYGGGFQAFF. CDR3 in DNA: TGTGCCAGCAGTTACTATGGGGGGGGGTTCCAAGCTTTCTTT.

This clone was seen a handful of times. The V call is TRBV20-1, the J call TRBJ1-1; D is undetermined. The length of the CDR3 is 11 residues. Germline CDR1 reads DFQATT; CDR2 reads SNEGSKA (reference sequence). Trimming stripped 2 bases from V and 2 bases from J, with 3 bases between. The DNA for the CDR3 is TGCAGTGCTAGAAGCAACACTGAAGCTTTCTTT. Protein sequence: CSARSNTEAFF.

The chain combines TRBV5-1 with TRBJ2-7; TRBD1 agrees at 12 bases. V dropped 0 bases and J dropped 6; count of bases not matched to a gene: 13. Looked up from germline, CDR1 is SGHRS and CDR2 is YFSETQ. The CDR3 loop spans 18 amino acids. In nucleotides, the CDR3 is TGCGCCAGCAGCTTGGGACCCCCGGGACAGGGGGCTTTAAGCGAGCAGTACTTC. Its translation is CASSLGPPGQGALSEQYF. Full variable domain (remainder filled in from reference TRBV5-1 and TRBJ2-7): KAGVTQTPRYLIKTRGQQVTLSCSPISGHRSVSWYQQTPGQGLQFLFEYFSETQRNKGNFPGRFSGRQFSNSRSEMNVSTLELGDSALYLCASSLGPPGQGALSEQYFGPGTRLTVT.

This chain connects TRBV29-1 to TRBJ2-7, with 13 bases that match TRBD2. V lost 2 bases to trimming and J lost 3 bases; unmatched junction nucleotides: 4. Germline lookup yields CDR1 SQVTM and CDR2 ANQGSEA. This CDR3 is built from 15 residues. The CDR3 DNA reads TGCAGCGTTGAATCCCGGACTAGCGGGGGCTACGAGCAGTACTTC. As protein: CSVESRTSGGYEQYF.

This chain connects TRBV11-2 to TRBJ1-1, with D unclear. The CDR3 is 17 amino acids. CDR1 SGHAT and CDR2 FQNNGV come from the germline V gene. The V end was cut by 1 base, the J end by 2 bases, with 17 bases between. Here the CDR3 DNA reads TGTGCCAGCAGCTTAGGATTGAACAGTCCTTCTAACACTGAAGCTTTCTTT. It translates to CASSLGLNSPSNTEAFF.

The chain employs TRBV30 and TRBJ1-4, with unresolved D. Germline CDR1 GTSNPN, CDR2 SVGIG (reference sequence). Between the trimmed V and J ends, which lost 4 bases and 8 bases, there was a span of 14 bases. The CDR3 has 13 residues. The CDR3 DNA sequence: TGTGCCTGGACACGAGGGAGAGGAGAAAAACTGTTTTTT. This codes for CAWTRGRGEKLFF.

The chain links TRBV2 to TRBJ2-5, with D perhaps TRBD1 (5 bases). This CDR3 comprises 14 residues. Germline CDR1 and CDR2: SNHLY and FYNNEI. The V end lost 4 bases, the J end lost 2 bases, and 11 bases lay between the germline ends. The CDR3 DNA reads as TGTGCCAGCAGTGTCCCACAGGAGCAAGAGACCCAGTACTTC. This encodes CASSVPQEQETQYF.

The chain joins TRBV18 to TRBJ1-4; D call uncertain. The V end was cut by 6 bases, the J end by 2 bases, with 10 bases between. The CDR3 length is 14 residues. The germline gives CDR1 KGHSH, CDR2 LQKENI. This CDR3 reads CASSLEGTNEKLFF. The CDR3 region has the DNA TGTGCCAGCTCGCTCGAGGGTACTAATGAAAAACTGTTTTTT.

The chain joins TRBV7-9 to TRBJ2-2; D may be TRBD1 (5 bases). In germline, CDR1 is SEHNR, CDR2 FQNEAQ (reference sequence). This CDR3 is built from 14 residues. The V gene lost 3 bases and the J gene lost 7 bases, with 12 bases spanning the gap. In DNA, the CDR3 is TGTGCCAGCAGCTTGAACCAGGGTAACGGGGAGCTGTTTTTT. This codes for CASSLNQGNGELFF.

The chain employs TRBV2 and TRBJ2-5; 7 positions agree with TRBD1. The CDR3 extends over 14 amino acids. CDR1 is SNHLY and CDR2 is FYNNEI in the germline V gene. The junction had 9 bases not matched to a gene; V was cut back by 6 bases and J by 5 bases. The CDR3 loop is CASSARQGGETQYF. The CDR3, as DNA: TGTGCCAGCAGCGCTAGACAGGGTGGGGAGACCCAGTACTTC.

The CDR3 DNA follows: TGTGCCAGCAGTCGAGTTGAAAAACTGTTTTTT. Translated, it gives CASSRVEKLFF. The chain joins TRBV28 to TRBJ1-4; D not resolved. Per germline, CDR1 MDHEN and CDR2 SYDVKM. V was trimmed by 5 bases and J by 7 bases, leaving 5 bases between them. The CDR3 sequence is 11 residues long.

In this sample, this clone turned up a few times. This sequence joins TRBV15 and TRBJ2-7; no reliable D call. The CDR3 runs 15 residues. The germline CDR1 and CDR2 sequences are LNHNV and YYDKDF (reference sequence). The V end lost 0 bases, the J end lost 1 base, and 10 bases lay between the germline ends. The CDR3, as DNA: TGTGCCACCAGCAGAGATCTTGGCTTTTCCTACGAGCAGTACTTC. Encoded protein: CATSRDLGFSYEQYF.

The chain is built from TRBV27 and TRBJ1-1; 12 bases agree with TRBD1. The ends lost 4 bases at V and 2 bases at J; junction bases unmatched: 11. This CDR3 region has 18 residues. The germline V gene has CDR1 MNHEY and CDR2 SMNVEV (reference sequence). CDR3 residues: CASSSGQGAGHSNTEAFF. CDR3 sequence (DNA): TGTGCCAGCAGTTCGGGACAGGGGGCGGGTCATTCCAACACTGAAGCTTTCTTT.

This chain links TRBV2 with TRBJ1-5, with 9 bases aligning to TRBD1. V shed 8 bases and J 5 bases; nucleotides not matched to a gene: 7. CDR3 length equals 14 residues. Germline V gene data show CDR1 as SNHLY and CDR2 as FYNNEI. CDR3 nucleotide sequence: TGTGCCAGCCTCGAGGGACAGGGATATCAGCCCCAGCATTTT. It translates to CASLEGQGYQPQHF. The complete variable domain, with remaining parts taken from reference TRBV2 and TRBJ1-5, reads EPEVTQTPSHQVTQMGQEVILRCVPISNHLYFYWYRQILGQKVEFLVSFYNNEISEKSEIFDDQFSVERPDGSNFTLKIRSTKLEDSAMYFCASLEGQGYQPQHFGDGTRLSIL.

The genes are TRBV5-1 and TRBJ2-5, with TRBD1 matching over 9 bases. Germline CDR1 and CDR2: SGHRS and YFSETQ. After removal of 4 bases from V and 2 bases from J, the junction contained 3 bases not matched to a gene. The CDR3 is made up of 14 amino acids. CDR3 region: CASSIGQGQETQYF. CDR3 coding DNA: TGCGCCAGCAGCATCGGACAGGGGCAAGAGACCCAGTACTTC.